This is a list of T cell receptor beta chains from one sample in a study of cytomegalovirus exposure and HLA in healthy donors. The data were produced by immunoSEQ multiplex PCR, yet TCRdb's version contains in-frame clones alone and is incomplete. This sample yields around 100,000 clones, of which 65% to 85% are seen a single time; roughly 20% belongs to the top ten. Sample: PBMCs. Receptors were obtained from a woman aged 55-70 years in good health and CMV-seropositive. CDR3s include the opening cysteine and the closing phenylalanine or tryptophan. The order of the fields is V gene, D gene, clone size, J gene, CDR3 DNA, CDR3 protein. D genes are given only for firm matches. Size tells how often a clone was seen (once, few, many) or the class of an expanded clone, and some rows leave it out.

v_gene: TRBV19; d_gene: TRBD1; abundance: -; j_gene: TRBJ1-1; CDR3nt: TGTGCCAGTAGGGACAGGGGTAGGACTGAAGCTTTCTTT; CDR3aa: CASRDRGRTEAFF
v_gene: TRBV19; d_gene: -; abundance: -; j_gene: TRBJ2-2; CDR3nt: TGTGCCAGTAGGACAGGACCGAACACCGGGGAGCTGTTTTTT; CDR3aa: CASRTGPNTGELFF
v_gene: TRBV6-6; d_gene: -; abundance: -; j_gene: TRBJ2-3; CDR3nt: TGTGCCAGCAGAGCTAAAATGGTTAGAGCAGATACGCAGTATTTT; CDR3aa: CASRAKMVRADTQYF
v_gene: TRBV9; d_gene: TRBD1; abundance: -; j_gene: TRBJ2-7; CDR3nt: TGTGCCAGCAGCGCTCATCTCGGGACAGGGCCCTACGAGCAGTACTTC; CDR3aa: CASSAHLGTGPYEQYF
v_gene: TRBV5-8; d_gene: TRBD2; abundance: -; j_gene: TRBJ2-4; CDR3nt: TGTGCCAGCACCCGGGAGGGCCGGAACATTCAGTACTTC; CDR3aa: CASTREGRNIQYF
v_gene: TRBV2; d_gene: -; abundance: -; j_gene: TRBJ2-7; CDR3nt: TGTGCCAGCAGCAGACTAGGGTACGAGCAGTACTTC; CDR3aa: CASSRLGYEQYF
v_gene: TRBV2; d_gene: -; abundance: -; j_gene: TRBJ2-1; CDR3nt: TGTGCCAGCACCGAGCTGGAGGGGTTCGAGCAGTTCTTC; CDR3aa: CASTELEGFEQFF
v_gene: TRBV30; d_gene: -; abundance: -; j_gene: TRBJ2-1; CDR3nt: TGTGCCTGGAGTGTACAAACTAACGATGAGCAGTTCTTC; CDR3aa: CAWSVQTNDEQFF
v_gene: TRBV5-6; d_gene: TRBD1; abundance: few; j_gene: TRBJ2-7; CDR3nt: TGTGCCAGCAGCTCACAGGGGGCCTACGAGCAGTACTTC; CDR3aa: CASSSQGAYEQYF
v_gene: TRBV7-8; d_gene: -; abundance: -; j_gene: TRBJ1-1; CDR3nt: TGTGCCAGCAGCGCCGGACAGTCTTGGGCTGAAGCTTTCTTT; CDR3aa: CASSAGQSWAEAFF
v_gene: TRBV18; d_gene: -; abundance: once; j_gene: TRBJ2-4; CDR3nt: TGTGCCAGCTCACCACCGATGATGAGCTCAGCGGCCAAAAACATTCAGTACTTC; CDR3aa: CASSPPMMSSAAKNIQYF
v_gene: TRBV9; d_gene: TRBD1; abundance: -; j_gene: TRBJ1-1; CDR3nt: TGTGCCAGCAGCGTAGAGGGTAGGGGGCCGAACACTGAAGCTTTCTTT; CDR3aa: CASSVEGRGPNTEAFF
v_gene: TRBV5-4; d_gene: -; abundance: -; j_gene: TRBJ1-1; CDR3nt: TGTGCCAGCAGCTTGCAGGGAATGAACACTGAAGCTTTCTTT; CDR3aa: CASSLQGMNTEAFF
v_gene: TRBV6-5; d_gene: -; abundance: -; j_gene: TRBJ2-7; CDR3nt: TGTGCCAGCAGTTACTCGAGGGATTCCTACGAGCAGTACTTC; CDR3aa: CASSYSRDSYEQYF
v_gene: TRBV28; d_gene: TRBD2; abundance: -; j_gene: TRBJ2-2; CDR3nt: TGTGCCAGCTCCCGGGGCGGGGGGAACACCGGGGAGCTGTTTTTT; CDR3aa: CASSRGGGNTGELFF
v_gene: TRBV27; d_gene: TRBD2; abundance: -; j_gene: TRBJ2-1; CDR3nt: TGTGCCAGCAGTTTGACCCCCCCGGGACTAGCGGGAGCTGAGCAGTTCTTC; CDR3aa: CASSLTPPGLAGAEQFF
v_gene: TRBV6-1; d_gene: TRBD2; abundance: -; j_gene: TRBJ2-2; CDR3nt: TGTGCTGTGACTAGCGGGTCGAACACCGGGGAGCTGTTTTTT; CDR3aa: CAVTSGSNTGELFF
v_gene: TRBV27; d_gene: TRBD1; abundance: -; j_gene: TRBJ2-5; CDR3nt: TGTGCCAGCAGTGGAGGGGACAGGCCACAAGAGACCCAGTACTTC; CDR3aa: CASSGGDRPQETQYF
v_gene: TRBV5-5; d_gene: TRBD2; abundance: -; j_gene: TRBJ2-5; CDR3nt: TGTGCCAGCAGCGTAGCGGGAGAGGAGACCCAGTACTTC; CDR3aa: CASSVAGEETQYF
v_gene: TRBV28; d_gene: -; abundance: -; j_gene: TRBJ2-7; CDR3nt: TGTGCCAGCAGTTTCCGCGATAGGGGCCTCCCCTACGAGCAGTACTTC; CDR3aa: CASSFRDRGLPYEQYF
v_gene: TRBV29-1; d_gene: TRBD2; abundance: -; j_gene: TRBJ2-1; CDR3nt: TGCAGCGTTGATTTGGCTAGCGGGAGGGGGATCGGACGGTTCTTC; CDR3aa: CSVDLASGRGIGRFF
v_gene: TRBV29-1; d_gene: TRBD1; abundance: -; j_gene: TRBJ2-5; CDR3nt: TGCAGCGTTGTTCGGGGACAGATACAAGAGACCCAGTACTTC; CDR3aa: CSVVRGQIQETQYF
v_gene: TRBV21-1; d_gene: -; abundance: -; j_gene: TRBJ2-4; CDR3nt: TGTGCCAGCAGCAAATTCCCACAGGGATCCAAAAACATTCAGTACTTC; CDR3aa: CASSKFPQGSKNIQYF
v_gene: TRBV5-1; d_gene: -; abundance: -; j_gene: TRBJ2-2; CDR3nt: TGCGCCAGCAGCTTAGACAGGTTTACGAACACCGGGGCGCTGTTTTTT; CDR3aa: CASSLDRFTNTGALFF
v_gene: TRBV7-6; d_gene: -; abundance: -; j_gene: TRBJ2-7; CDR3nt: TGTGCCAGCAGCTCAGGAATTTACGAGCAGTACTTC; CDR3aa: CASSSGIYEQYF
v_gene: TRBV6-5; d_gene: TRBD1; abundance: -; j_gene: TRBJ2-2; CDR3nt: TGTGCCAGCAGGAGAGGGACAGGGGTCGTAGGGGAGCTGTTTTTT; CDR3aa: CASRRGTGVVGELFF
v_gene: TRBV5-4; d_gene: TRBD2; abundance: -; j_gene: TRBJ2-7; CDR3nt: TGTGCCAGCACCACTGAGGGTGCGGGAGGAGGCGAGCAGTACTTC; CDR3aa: CASTTEGAGGGEQYF
v_gene: TRBV2; d_gene: TRBD1; abundance: -; j_gene: TRBJ2-7; CDR3nt: TGTGCCAGCAGGGGACAGGGGATCTACGAGCAGTACTTC; CDR3aa: CASRGQGIYEQYF
v_gene: TRBV7-2; d_gene: TRBD1; abundance: once; j_gene: TRBJ2-2; CDR3nt: TGTGCCAGCAGACCGGACAGGGTCCTACCGGGGAGCGCTGCACCGCTGTTTTTT; CDR3aa: CASRPDRVLPGSAAPLFF
v_gene: TRBV28; d_gene: -; abundance: once; j_gene: TRBJ2-4; CDR3nt: TGTGCCAGCAGTTTATTATTAGCGGCAGACAAAAACATTCAGTACTTC; CDR3aa: CASSLLLAADKNIQYF
v_gene: TRBV9; d_gene: -; abundance: -; j_gene: TRBJ1-2; CDR3nt: TGTGCCAGCAGCGTAGGACCCAGGAACGACTATGGCTACACCTTC; CDR3aa: CASSVGPRNDYGYTF
v_gene: TRBV14; d_gene: -; abundance: -; j_gene: TRBJ1-5; CDR3nt: TGTGCCAGCAGCCAAGTTTCGGGTCAGCCCCAGCATTTT; CDR3aa: CASSQVSGQPQHF
v_gene: TRBV19; d_gene: -; abundance: once; j_gene: TRBJ1-2; CDR3nt: TGTGCCAGTAGTATATCGGATGGCTACACCTTC; CDR3aa: CASSISDGYTF
v_gene: TRBV5-1; d_gene: TRBD2; abundance: -; j_gene: TRBJ2-3; CDR3nt: TGCGCCAGCAGCTTGATCACTAGCGGTGGGGATACGCAGTATTTT; CDR3aa: CASSLITSGGDTQYF
v_gene: TRBV10-3; d_gene: -; abundance: -; j_gene: TRBJ2-3; CDR3nt: TGTGCCATCAGTGCGGACAGAGGCACAGATACGCAGTATTTT; CDR3aa: CAISADRGTDTQYF
v_gene: TRBV6-1; d_gene: -; abundance: -; j_gene: TRBJ1-5; CDR3nt: TGTGCCAGCAGTGCGGGACTAACAAATCAGCCCCAGCATTTT; CDR3aa: CASSAGLTNQPQHF
v_gene: TRBV6-5; d_gene: TRBD2; abundance: -; j_gene: TRBJ2-1; CDR3nt: TGTGCCAGCAGTCTGACTAGCGGGGTTAGGAATGAGCAGTTCTTC; CDR3aa: CASSLTSGVRNEQFF
v_gene: TRBV6-1; d_gene: -; abundance: -; j_gene: TRBJ2-1; CDR3nt: TGTGCCGTCGAAAGGGGAATGGATGAGCAGTTCTTC; CDR3aa: CAVERGMDEQFF
v_gene: TRBV11-2; d_gene: TRBD1; abundance: -; j_gene: TRBJ2-3; CDR3nt: TGTGCCAGCAGCCAAGGGACAGGGGTTGGAGATACGCAGTATTTT; CDR3aa: CASSQGTGVGDTQYF
v_gene: TRBV19; d_gene: -; abundance: -; j_gene: TRBJ1-4; CDR3nt: TGTGCCAGTAGTATAAGGGGGACGAATGAAAAACTGTTTTTT; CDR3aa: CASSIRGTNEKLFF
v_gene: TRBV5-1; d_gene: -; abundance: -; j_gene: TRBJ2-1; CDR3nt: TGCGCCAGCAGACGGGACACGGACTACAATGAGCAGTTCTTC; CDR3aa: CASRRDTDYNEQFF
v_gene: TRBV6-1; d_gene: -; abundance: few; j_gene: TRBJ1-5; CDR3nt: TGTGCCAGCAGCCAGGGAAACAATCAGCCCCAGCATTTT; CDR3aa: CASSQGNNQPQHF
v_gene: TRBV10-3; d_gene: TRBD2; abundance: -; j_gene: TRBJ2-1; CDR3nt: TGTGCCATCAGGGGACTAGCGGAGGGACTCAATGAGCAGTTCTTC; CDR3aa: CAIRGLAEGLNEQFF
v_gene: TRBV5-6; d_gene: -; abundance: -; j_gene: TRBJ1-2; CDR3nt: TGTGCCAGCAGCGGAACGACAGCGTGGGGCTACACCTTC; CDR3aa: CASSGTTAWGYTF
v_gene: TRBV9; d_gene: -; abundance: once; j_gene: TRBJ1-4; CDR3nt: TGTGCCAGCAGCGTAGGAGGGGGGGTTAATGAAAAACTGTTTTTT; CDR3aa: CASSVGGGVNEKLFF
v_gene: TRBV30; d_gene: -; abundance: once; j_gene: TRBJ1-2; CDR3nt: TGTGCCTGGAGTTTGGGGGCGCGGGGCTACACCTTC; CDR3aa: CAWSLGARGYTF
v_gene: TRBV19; d_gene: -; abundance: -; j_gene: TRBJ1-4; CDR3nt: TGTGCCAGTAGTCGCCCGGGCAGGGGTGAAAAACTGTTTTTT; CDR3aa: CASSRPGRGEKLFF
v_gene: TRBV19; d_gene: TRBD2; abundance: -; j_gene: TRBJ2-3; CDR3nt: TGTGCCAGTAGTATAGGGGGACTAGCCGCAGATACGCAGTATTTT; CDR3aa: CASSIGGLAADTQYF
v_gene: TRBV19; d_gene: TRBD1; abundance: once; j_gene: TRBJ1-2; CDR3nt: TGTGCCACCAGACAGGGGCCGGGGGGTAACTATGGCTACACCTTC; CDR3aa: CATRQGPGGNYGYTF
v_gene: TRBV19; d_gene: TRBD1; abundance: -; j_gene: TRBJ1-4; CDR3nt: TGTGCCAGTAGTAAGCGGACAGGGGTTAATGAAAAACTGTTTTTT; CDR3aa: CASSKRTGVNEKLFF
v_gene: TRBV28; d_gene: TRBD2; abundance: -; j_gene: TRBJ2-4; CDR3nt: TGTGCCAGCAGTTCCCCACTAGCGGGAGGGCGGGCCAAAAACATTCAGTACTTC; CDR3aa: CASSSPLAGGRAKNIQYF
v_gene: TRBV9; d_gene: -; abundance: -; j_gene: TRBJ1-1; CDR3nt: TGTGCCAGCAGCGCCCGGAGCTATAACACTGAAGCTTTCTTT; CDR3aa: CASSARSYNTEAFF
v_gene: TRBV7-3; d_gene: -; abundance: once; j_gene: TRBJ2-5; CDR3nt: TGTGCCAGCAGCTCGTTAGTCCAAGAGACCCAGTACTTC; CDR3aa: CASSSLVQETQYF
v_gene: TRBV6-4; d_gene: -; abundance: -; j_gene: TRBJ2-7; CDR3nt: TGTGCCAGCAGGAATAGACAATCCCCCAAGACAAGGCGAGACTACGAGCAGTACTTC; CDR3aa: CASRNRQSPKTRRDYEQYF
v_gene: TRBV5-1; d_gene: -; abundance: -; j_gene: TRBJ1-2; CDR3nt: TGCGCCAGCAGCTTGGCCGGGAGACACGACGGCTACACCTTC; CDR3aa: CASSLAGRHDGYTF
v_gene: TRBV11-1; d_gene: TRBD2; abundance: -; j_gene: TRBJ2-1; CDR3nt: TGTGCCAGCAGCCGGACTAGCGGAGATTACAATGAGCAGTTCTTC; CDR3aa: CASSRTSGDYNEQFF
v_gene: TRBV6-5; d_gene: -; abundance: -; j_gene: TRBJ1-1; CDR3nt: TGTGCCAGCAGGCTTGGGAGGGGGAACACTGAAGCTTTCTTT; CDR3aa: CASRLGRGNTEAFF
v_gene: TRBV4-2; d_gene: -; abundance: -; j_gene: TRBJ1-6; CDR3nt: TGTGCCAGCAGCCAAGATTATAACCAGGGTAATTCACCCCTCCACTTT; CDR3aa: CASSQDYNQGNSPLHF
v_gene: TRBV5-1; d_gene: TRBD1; abundance: once; j_gene: TRBJ2-7; CDR3nt: TGCGCCAGCAGCTTGGGGGGGACAGGGCTTTACGAGCAGTACTTC; CDR3aa: CASSLGGTGLYEQYF
v_gene: TRBV27; d_gene: TRBD2; abundance: -; j_gene: TRBJ2-1; CDR3nt: TGTGCCAGCAGCGGGGGGGGTTCCACCTACAATGAGCAGTTCTTC; CDR3aa: CASSGGGSTYNEQFF